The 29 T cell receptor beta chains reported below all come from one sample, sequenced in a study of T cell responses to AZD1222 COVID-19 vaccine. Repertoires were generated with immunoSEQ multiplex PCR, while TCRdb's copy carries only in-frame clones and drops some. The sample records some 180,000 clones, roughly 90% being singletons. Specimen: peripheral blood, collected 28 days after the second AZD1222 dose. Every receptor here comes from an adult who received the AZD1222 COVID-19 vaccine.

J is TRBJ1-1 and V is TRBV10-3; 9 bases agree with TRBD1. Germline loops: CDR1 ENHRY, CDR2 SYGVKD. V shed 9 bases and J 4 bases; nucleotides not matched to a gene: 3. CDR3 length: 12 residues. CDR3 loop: CAMGQGSTEAFF. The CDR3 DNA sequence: TGTGCCATGGGACAGGGATCCACTGAAGCTTTCTTT.

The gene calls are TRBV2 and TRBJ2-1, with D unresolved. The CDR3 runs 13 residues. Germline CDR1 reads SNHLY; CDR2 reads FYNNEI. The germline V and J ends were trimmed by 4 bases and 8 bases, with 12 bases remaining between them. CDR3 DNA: TGTGCCAGCAGTGTGATGGCTACCCATGAGCAGTTCTTC. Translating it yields CASSVMATHEQFF.

For the CDR3, the DNA is TGCGCCAGCAGCCAGACAGGGGGCGACTATGGCTACACCTTC. As protein: CASSQTGGDYGYTF. The rearrangement uses TRBV4-1 and TRBJ1-2; 10 bases match TRBD1. The CDR3 sequence is 14 residues long. V was pared by 3 bases and J by 3 bases, with 1 base of the junction left unmatched. Germline CDR1 and CDR2: MGHRA and YSYEKL.

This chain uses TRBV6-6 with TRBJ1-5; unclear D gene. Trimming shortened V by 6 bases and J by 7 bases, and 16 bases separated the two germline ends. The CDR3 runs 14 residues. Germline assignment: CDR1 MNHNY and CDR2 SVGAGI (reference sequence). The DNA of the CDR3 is TGTGCCAGCAGGCTCGCAGGCCTCAAGCAGCCCCAGCATTTT. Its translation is CASRLAGLKQPQHF.

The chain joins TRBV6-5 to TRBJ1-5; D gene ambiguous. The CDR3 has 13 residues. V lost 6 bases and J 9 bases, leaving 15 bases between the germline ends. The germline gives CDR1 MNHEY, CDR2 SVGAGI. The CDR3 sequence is CASSRTGFGPQHF. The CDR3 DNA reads TGTGCCAGCAGCCGGACGGGCTTTGGGCCCCAGCATTTT.

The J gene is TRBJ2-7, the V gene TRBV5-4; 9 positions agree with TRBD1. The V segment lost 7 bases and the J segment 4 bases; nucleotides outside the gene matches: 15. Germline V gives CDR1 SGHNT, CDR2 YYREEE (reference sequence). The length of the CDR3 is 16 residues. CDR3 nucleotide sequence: TGTGCCAGCCATCCTGGAGGGGGACAGGGTTCGTACGAGCAGTACTTC. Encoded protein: CASHPGGGQGSYEQYF.

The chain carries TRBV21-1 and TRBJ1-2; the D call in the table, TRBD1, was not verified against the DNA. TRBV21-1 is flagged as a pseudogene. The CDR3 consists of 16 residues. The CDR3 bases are TGTGCCAGCAGCAAATGGCAACAGGGGGCGAGCTATGGCTACACCTTC. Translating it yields CASSKWQQGASYGYTF.

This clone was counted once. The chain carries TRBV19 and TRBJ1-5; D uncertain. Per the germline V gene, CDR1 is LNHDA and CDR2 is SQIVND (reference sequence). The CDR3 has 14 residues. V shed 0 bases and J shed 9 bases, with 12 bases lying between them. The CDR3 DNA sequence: TGTGCCAGTAGTATAGATGGACTCCAGACGCCCCAGCATTTT. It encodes CASSIDGLQTPQHF.

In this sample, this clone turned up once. The CDR3 is CASRPHAGSGTEAFF. DNA of the CDR3: TGTGCCAGCAGGCCCCATGCGGGATCGGGAACTGAAGCTTTCTTT. The chain employs TRBV7-2 and TRBJ1-1; D is undetermined. V lost 6 bases, J lost 5 bases, and 19 bases lay in between. The CDR3 totals 15 residues. CDR1 is SGHTA and CDR2 is FQGNSA in the germline V gene. Supplemented by reference TRBV7-2 and TRBJ1-1, the full variable domain reads GAGVSQSPSNKVTEKGKDVELRCDPISGHTALYWYRQSLGQGLEFLIYFQGNSAPDKSGLPSDRFSAERTGGSVSTLTIQRTQQEDSAVYLCASRPHAGSGTEAFFGQGTRLTVV.

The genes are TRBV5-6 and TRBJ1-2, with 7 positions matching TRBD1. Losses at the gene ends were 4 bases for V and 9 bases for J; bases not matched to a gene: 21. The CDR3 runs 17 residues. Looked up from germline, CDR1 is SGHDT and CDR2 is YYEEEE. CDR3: CASSPSRDRVLGESYTF. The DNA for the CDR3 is TGTGCCAGCAGCCCATCCCGAGACAGGGTACTGGGGGAGAGCTACACCTTC.

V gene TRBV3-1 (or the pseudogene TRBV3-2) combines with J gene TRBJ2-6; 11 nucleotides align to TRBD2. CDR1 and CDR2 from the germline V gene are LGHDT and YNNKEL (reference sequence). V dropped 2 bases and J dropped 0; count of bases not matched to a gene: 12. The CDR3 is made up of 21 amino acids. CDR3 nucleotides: TGTGCCAGCAGCCAAATGGGGGCTAGCGGGAGGCCCAACTCTGGGGCCAACGTCCTGACTTTC. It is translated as CASSQMGASGRPNSGANVLTF.

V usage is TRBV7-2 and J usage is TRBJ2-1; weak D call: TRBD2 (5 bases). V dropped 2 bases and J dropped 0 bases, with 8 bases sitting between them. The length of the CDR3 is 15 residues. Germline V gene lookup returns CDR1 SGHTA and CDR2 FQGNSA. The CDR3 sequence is CASSLRADSYNEQFF. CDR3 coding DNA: TGTGCCAGCAGCTTAAGAGCGGACTCCTACAATGAGCAGTTCTTC.

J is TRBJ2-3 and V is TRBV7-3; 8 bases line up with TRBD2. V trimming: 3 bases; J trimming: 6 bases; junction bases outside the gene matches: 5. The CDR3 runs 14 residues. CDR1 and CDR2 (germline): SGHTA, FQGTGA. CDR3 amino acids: CASSFGASGDTQYF. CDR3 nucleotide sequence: TGTGCCAGCAGCTTCGGGGCTAGCGGGGATACGCAGTATTTT.

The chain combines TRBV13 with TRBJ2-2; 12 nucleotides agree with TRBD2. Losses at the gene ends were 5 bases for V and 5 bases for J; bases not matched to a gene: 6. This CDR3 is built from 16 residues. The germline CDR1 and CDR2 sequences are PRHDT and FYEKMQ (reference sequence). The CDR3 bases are TGTGCCAGCAGCATAAGACTAGCGGGGGTTACCGGGGAGCTGTTTTTT. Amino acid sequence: CASSIRLAGVTGELFF.

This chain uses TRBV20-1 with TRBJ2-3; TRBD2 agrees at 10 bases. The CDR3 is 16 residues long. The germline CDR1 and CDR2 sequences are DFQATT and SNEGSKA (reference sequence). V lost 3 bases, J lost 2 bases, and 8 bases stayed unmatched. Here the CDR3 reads CSASTQRGGPTDTQYF. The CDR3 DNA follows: TGCAGTGCTAGTACCCAGCGGGGGGGCCCCACAGATACGCAGTATTTT.

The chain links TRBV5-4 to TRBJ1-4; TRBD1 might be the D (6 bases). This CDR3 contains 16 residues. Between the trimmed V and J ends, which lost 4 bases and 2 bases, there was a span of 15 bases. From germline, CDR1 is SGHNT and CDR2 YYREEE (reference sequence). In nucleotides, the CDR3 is TGTGCCAGCAGCCAACAGGGAGGTGGGACTAATGAAAAACTGTTTTTT. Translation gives CASSQQGGGTNEKLFF.

The CDR3 nucleotides are TGCAGCGTGTTGGCTCAACAGGACCCTTATGGCTACACCTTC. Translated, it gives CSVLAQQDPYGYTF. V gene TRBV29-1 combines with J gene TRBJ1-2; TRBD1 might be the D (5 bases). This CDR3 region has 14 residues. Germline-derived CDR1 and CDR2 are SQVTM and ANQGSEA. V was clipped by 6 bases and J by 5 bases, with 19 bases between them. Supplemented by reference TRBV29-1 and TRBJ1-2, the full variable domain reads SAVISQKPSRDICQRGTSLTIQCQVDSQVTMMFWYRQQPGQSLTLIATANQGSEATYESGFVIDKFPISRPNLTFSTLTVSNMSPEDSSIYLCSVLAQQDPYGYTFGSGTRLTVV.

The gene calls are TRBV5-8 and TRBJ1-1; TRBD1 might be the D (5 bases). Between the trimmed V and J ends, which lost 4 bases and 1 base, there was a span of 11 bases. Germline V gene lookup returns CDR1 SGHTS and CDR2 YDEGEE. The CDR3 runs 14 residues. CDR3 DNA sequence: TGTGCCAGCAGCCCCGGACATAGGAACACTGAAGCTTTCTTT. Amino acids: CASSPGHRNTEAFF.

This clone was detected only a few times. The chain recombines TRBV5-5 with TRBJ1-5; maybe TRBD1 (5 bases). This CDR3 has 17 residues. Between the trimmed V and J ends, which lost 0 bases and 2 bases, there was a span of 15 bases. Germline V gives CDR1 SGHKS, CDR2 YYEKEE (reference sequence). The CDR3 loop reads CASSLDEGARRNQPQHF. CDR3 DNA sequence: TGTGCCAGCAGCTTGGATGAAGGGGCTAGGCGCAATCAGCCCCAGCATTTT.

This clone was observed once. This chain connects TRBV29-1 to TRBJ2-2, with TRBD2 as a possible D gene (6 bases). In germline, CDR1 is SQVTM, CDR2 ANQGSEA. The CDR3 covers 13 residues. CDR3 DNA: TGCAGTGTACGCGCGGGCGGGGCCGGGGAGCTGTTTTTT. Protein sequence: CSVRAGGAGELFF.

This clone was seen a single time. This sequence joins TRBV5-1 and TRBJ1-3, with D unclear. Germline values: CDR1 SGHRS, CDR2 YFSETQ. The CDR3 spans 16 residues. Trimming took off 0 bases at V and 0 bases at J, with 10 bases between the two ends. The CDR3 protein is CASSLGGSYSGNTIYF. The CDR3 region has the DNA TGCGCCAGCAGCTTGGGGGGTTCTTACTCTGGAAACACCATATATTTT.

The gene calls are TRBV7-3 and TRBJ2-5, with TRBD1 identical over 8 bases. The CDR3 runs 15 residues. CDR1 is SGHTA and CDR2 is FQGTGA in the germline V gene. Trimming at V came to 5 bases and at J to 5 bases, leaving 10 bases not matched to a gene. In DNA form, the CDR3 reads TGTGCCAGCAGCGCCACAGGGGGTCCCCTCGAGACCCAGTACTTC. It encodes CASSATGGPLETQYF.

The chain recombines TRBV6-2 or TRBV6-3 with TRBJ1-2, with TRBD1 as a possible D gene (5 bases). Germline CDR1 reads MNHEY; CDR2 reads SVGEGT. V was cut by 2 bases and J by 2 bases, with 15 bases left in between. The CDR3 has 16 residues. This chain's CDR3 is CASSYTPGGVNYGYTF. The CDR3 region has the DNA TGTGCCAGCAGTTACACCCCGGGAGGGGTAAACTATGGCTACACCTTC.

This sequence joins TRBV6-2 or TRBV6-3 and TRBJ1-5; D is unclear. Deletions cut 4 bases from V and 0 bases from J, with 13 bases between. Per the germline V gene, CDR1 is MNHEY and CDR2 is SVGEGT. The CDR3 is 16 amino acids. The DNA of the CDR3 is TGTGCCAGCAGTTCCCCGAGAGGGAATAGCAATCAGCCCCAGCATTTT. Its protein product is CASSSPRGNSNQPQHF.

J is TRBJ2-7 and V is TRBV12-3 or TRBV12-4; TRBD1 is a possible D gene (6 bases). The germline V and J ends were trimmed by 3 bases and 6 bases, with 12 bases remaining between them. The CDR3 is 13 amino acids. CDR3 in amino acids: CASSFRQAAEQYF. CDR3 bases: TGTGCCAGCAGTTTCCGACAGGCAGCCGAGCAGTACTTC.

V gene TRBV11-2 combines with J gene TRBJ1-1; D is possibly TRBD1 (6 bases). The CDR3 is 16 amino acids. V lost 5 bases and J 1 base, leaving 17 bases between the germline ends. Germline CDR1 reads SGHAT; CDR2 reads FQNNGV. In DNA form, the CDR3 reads TGTGCCAGCAGCGTCAACAGGGCAATGGGGAACACTGAAGCTTTCTTT. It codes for CASSVNRAMGNTEAFF.

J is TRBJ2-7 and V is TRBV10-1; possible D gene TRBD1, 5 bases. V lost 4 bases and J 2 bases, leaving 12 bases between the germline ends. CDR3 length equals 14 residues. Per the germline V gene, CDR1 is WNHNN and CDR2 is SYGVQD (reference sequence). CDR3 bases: TGCGCCAGCAGTGCCCTTGACAGCACCTACGAGCAGTACTTC. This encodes CASSALDSTYEQYF.

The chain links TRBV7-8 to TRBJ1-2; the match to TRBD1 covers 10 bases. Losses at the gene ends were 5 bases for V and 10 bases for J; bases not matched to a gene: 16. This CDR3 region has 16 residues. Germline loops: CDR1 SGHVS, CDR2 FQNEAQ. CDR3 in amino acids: CASSKTQLRGQGNYTF. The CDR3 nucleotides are TGTGCCAGCAGCAAAACCCAACTGCGGGGACAGGGGAACTACACCTTC.

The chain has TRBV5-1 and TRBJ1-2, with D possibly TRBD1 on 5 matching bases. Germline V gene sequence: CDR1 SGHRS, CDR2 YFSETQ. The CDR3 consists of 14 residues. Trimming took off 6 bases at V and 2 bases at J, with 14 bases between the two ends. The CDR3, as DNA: TGCGCCAGCAATGAGGCAGGGAACAACTATGGCTACACCTTC. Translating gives CASNEAGNNYGYTF.